The rows below give T cell receptor beta chains drawn from one sample of a study of cytomegalovirus exposure and HLA in healthy donors. Measured with immunoSEQ multiplex PCR; TCRdb has only the in-frame clones, and not every one. The sample includes around 200,000 clones, 75% to 85% seen only once; the top ten take about 0.64%. Sequencing used PBMCs. These receptors were collected from a boy younger than 18 in good health and CMV-seronegative. Both conserved end residues are part of each CDR3. D genes are given only for firm matches. Clone size, where shown, is once, few, many, or a class for clones that have expanded.

TRBV6-1,TRBD2,.,TRBJ2-7,TGTGCCAGCAGGTCAGAATCGGGGGGGGCATACGAGCAGTACTTC,CASRSESGGAYEQYF
TRBV15,.,.,TRBJ1-2,TGTGCCACCAGCAGACCCCCCCCCACGGGGGTGTATGGCTACACCTTC,CATSRPPPTGVYGYTF
TRBV2,TRBD1,.,TRBJ1-5,TGTGCCAGCAGTGCCAGGGGACAGACTTATAGCAATCAGCCCCAGCATTTT,CASSARGQTYSNQPQHF
TRBV6-5,TRBD2,.,TRBJ2-7,TGTGCCAGCATTCGTACTAGCGGGGGGACCTACGAGCAGTACTTC,CASIRTSGGTYEQYF
TRBV6-5,.,.,TRBJ2-7,TGTGCCAGCACCCCCCTTAGTAGCTCCTACGAGCAGTACTTC,CASTPLSSSYEQYF
TRBV9,TRBD2,.,TRBJ2-6,TGTGCCAGCAGCGCTTCGACTAGCGGGAACCCTGGGGCCAACGTCCTGACTTTC,CASSASTSGNPGANVLTF
TRBV23-1,.,.,TRBJ1-4,TGCGCCCGCTTCACAGGTGGTGTTGAAAAACTGTTTTTT,CARFTGGVEKLFF
TRBV27,TRBD1,.,TRBJ2-7,TGTGCCAGCAGTTTAATGGGACAGAAATACGAGCAGTACTTC,CASSLMGQKYEQYF
TRBV27,.,once,TRBJ2-7,TGTGCCAGCAGTAAATCCCCTTGGGCAGGGGAAGGAGACTACGAGCAGTACTTC,CASSKSPWAGEGDYEQYF
TRBV4-3,.,.,TRBJ1-2,TGCGTCAGCAGCCCGAGCGCTAGCTCCGGGCTTGGCTACACCTTC,CVSSPSASSGLGYTF
TRBV13,TRBD2,few,TRBJ2-1,TGTGCCAGCAGCCTACGGGGGGGCCCGGGTGGCAATGAGCAGTTCTTC,CASSLRGGPGGNEQFF
TRBV6-5,.,.,TRBJ1-2,TGTGCCAGCAGTTATGGGGGGATTGGTGGCTACACCTTC,CASSYGGIGGYTF
TRBV7-9,TRBD2,.,TRBJ2-1,TGTGCCAGCAGCTTAAGGCCTAGCGGGAGCATGAATGAGCAGTTCTTC,CASSLRPSGSMNEQFF
TRBV6-6,TRBD2,once,TRBJ2-2,TGTGCCAGCAACAACGGGGGGAGGCCAAACACCGGGGAGCTGTTTTTT,CASNNGGRPNTGELFF
TRBV27,.,.,TRBJ1-2,TGTGCCGGCAGTCGGCAGCGGAACTATGGCTACACCTTC,CAGSRQRNYGYTF
TRBV7-9,TRBD2,.,TRBJ2-7,TGTTCCAGCAGCTTATATTTGCTAGCGGGAAACGAGCAGTACTTC,CSSSLYLLAGNEQYF
TRBV7-2,TRBD1,.,TRBJ2-7,TGTGCCAGCAGCTTAGCTACAGGGGGACTCGAGCAGTACTTC,CASSLATGGLEQYF
TRBV27,TRBD1,few,TRBJ1-2,TGTGCCAGCAGTTTAGGGACAGACGATGGCTACACCTTC,CASSLGTDDGYTF
TRBV7-2,.,.,TRBJ1-2,TGTGCCAGCAGCCGGGACTTTAACTATGGCTACACCTTC,CASSRDFNYGYTF
TRBV2,.,.,TRBJ1-2,TGTGCCAGCACATTTCAGGGCGCTAACTATGGCTACACCTTC,CASTFQGANYGYTF
TRBV7-9,.,.,TRBJ2-4,TGTGCCAGCAGCTTTTCCGAAAACATTCAGTACTTC,CASSFSENIQYF
TRBV5-6,.,.,TRBJ2-5,TGTGCCAGCAGCTCCCGACAGGACCAAGAGACCCAGTACTTC,CASSSRQDQETQYF
TRBV27,.,once,TRBJ2-5,TGTGCCAGCAGTCTATCTAAATCGGCCGTCGGACAACCATACCAAGAGACCCAGTACTTC,CASSLSKSAVGQPYQETQYF
TRBV4-2,TRBD1,.,TRBJ2-6,TGTGCCAGCAGCCAAGATCTGGGGACAGGGCGCACTGGGGCCAACGTCCTGACTTTC,CASSQDLGTGRTGANVLTF
TRBV11-2,TRBD1,.,TRBJ1-1,TGTGCCAGCAGCTTCCGGACAGGGGAGACCACTGAAGCTTTCTTT,CASSFRTGETTEAFF
TRBV9,TRBD2,.,TRBJ2-2,TGTGCCAGCAGCGTAGAAGTAGGTAGCGGGGGGGCCGCCACCGGGGAGCTGTTTTTT,CASSVEVGSGGAATGELFF
TRBV2,.,few,TRBJ2-3,TGTGCCAGTGGTCGGCTCCTGACCACAGTCTGGCAGTATTTT,CASGRLLTTVWQYF
TRBV7-2,TRBD1,.,TRBJ2-4,TGTGCCAGCAGCTCACCCACAGGGGCGACGGACATTCAGTACTTC,CASSSPTGATDIQYF
TRBV19,.,.,TRBJ1-2,TGTGCCAGTAGTATCCAACAGGGCGCGGGCTACACCTTC,CASSIQQGAGYTF
TRBV6-6,.,.,TRBJ1-1,TGTGCCAGCAGTTACGGCAGGGCCACTGAAGCTTTCTTT,CASSYGRATEAFF
TRBV10-3,TRBD2,.,TRBJ2-2,TGTGCCACTTCCCACTCTTCTAGCGGGAGTGTTGGCGGGGAGCTGTTTTTT,CATSHSSSGSVGGELFF
TRBV5-1,.,.,TRBJ1-6,TGCGCCAGCTCGGTGGATTCGAGGAGCTCCTATAATTCACCCCTCCACTTT,CASSVDSRSSYNSPLHF
TRBV11-3,.,.,TRBJ1-2,TGTGCCAGCAGCCGGGACACGGGCTACACCTTC,CASSRDTGYTF
TRBV4-1,.,.,TRBJ2-7,TGCGCCAGCAGCCAAGTAGCTCAGGGCCACTACGAGCAGTACTTC,CASSQVAQGHYEQYF
TRBV25-1,TRBD2,.,TRBJ2-1,TGTGCCAGCAGTGGCCCTACGGCGGGGGGTTTCCATGAGCAGTTCTTC,CASSGPTAGGFHEQFF
TRBV9,TRBD1,.,TRBJ1-2,TGTGCCAGCAGCGCCCGGACAGGAACTTATGGCTACACCTTC,CASSARTGTYGYTF
TRBV5-5,TRBD2,few,TRBJ2-5,TGTGCCAGCAGCTTGGGCCCTAGCGGGAGGGAGACCCAGTACTTC,CASSLGPSGRETQYF
TRBV5-1,.,.,TRBJ1-2,TGCGCCAGCAGCTTGGCGATCGACACCGTGGATGGCTACACCTTC,CASSLAIDTVDGYTF
TRBV6-1,TRBD2,.,TRBJ2-7,TGTGCCAGCAGTGATCCCGGACTAGCGGGGCGGTACGAGCAGTACTTC,CASSDPGLAGRYEQYF
TRBV19,TRBD1,.,TRBJ2-7,TGTGCCAGTAGTATATCAGGGGGCGACGAGCAGTACTTC,CASSISGGDEQYF
TRBV2,.,.,TRBJ1-1,TGTGCCAGCAGTTCAGACAGGTCGCAGGCTGAAGCTTTCTTT,CASSSDRSQAEAFF
TRBV7-6,.,.,TRBJ1-2,TGTGCCAGCAGCTTAGGGGAGTCGGATGGCTACACCTTC,CASSLGESDGYTF
TRBV7-9,TRBD2,.,TRBJ2-1,TGTGCCAGCAGCTTAGCAGGTAGCGGGAGGTCCTACAATGAGCAGTTCTTC,CASSLAGSGRSYNEQFF
TRBV7-9,TRBD1,.,TRBJ1-2,TGTGCCAGCAGCCGAGACAGGGAGGAGGATGGCTACACCTTC,CASSRDREEDGYTF
TRBV14,TRBD2,few,TRBJ2-1,TGTGCCAGCAGCCAAGTACGGACTAGCGGGAGCGATGAGCAGTTCTTC,CASSQVRTSGSDEQFF
TRBV27,TRBD1,.,TRBJ2-2,TGTGCCAGCAGTTCCCCTACAGGGGTAAAGAACACCGGGGAGCTGTTTTTT,CASSSPTGVKNTGELFF
TRBV13,.,.,TRBJ1-1,TGTGCCAGCAGCTTGAGCAGGGGAACTGAAGCTTTCTTT,CASSLSRGTEAFF
TRBV11-2,TRBD2,.,TRBJ2-1,TGTGCCAGCAGCTTGTGGGGGCTAGCGGGTCGGGCTGAGCAGTTCTTC,CASSLWGLAGRAEQFF